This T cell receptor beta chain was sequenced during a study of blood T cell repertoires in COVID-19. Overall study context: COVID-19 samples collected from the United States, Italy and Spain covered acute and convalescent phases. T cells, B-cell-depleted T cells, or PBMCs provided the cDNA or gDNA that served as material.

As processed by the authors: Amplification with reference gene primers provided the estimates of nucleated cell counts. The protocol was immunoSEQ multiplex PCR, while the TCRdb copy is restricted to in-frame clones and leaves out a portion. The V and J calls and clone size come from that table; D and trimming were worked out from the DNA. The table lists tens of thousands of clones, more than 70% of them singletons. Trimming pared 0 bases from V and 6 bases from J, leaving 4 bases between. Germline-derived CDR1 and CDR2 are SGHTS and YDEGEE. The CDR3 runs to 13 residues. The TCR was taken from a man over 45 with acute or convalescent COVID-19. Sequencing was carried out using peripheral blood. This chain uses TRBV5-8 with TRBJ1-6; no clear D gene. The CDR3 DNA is TGTGCCAGCAGCTTGGCGAGTAATTCACCCCTCCACTTT. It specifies CASSLASNSPLHF.